The rows below give T cell receptor beta chains drawn from one sample of a study of T cells after yellow fever vaccination. Via MiXCR, TCRdb re-called the 5' RACE reads, giving one row per CDR3 protein. In the table there are 300,000 or so distinct CDR3 sequences, around 8.1% of which are singletons. The sample here was PBMCs, taken around 45 days after the first yellow fever vaccination. The receptors shown here come from a man younger than 35 who received the YFV17D yellow fever vaccine. CDR3s leave out the opening cysteine and the closing phenylalanine or tryptophan. Each record gives: D gene, V gene, CDR3 protein. D genes are given only for firm matches.

NA,TRBV9,ASSVGPNNEQF
NA,TRBV12-3/TRBV12-4,ASSYGKRKETQY
TRBD1,TRBV12-3/TRBV12-4,ASSPRRGGFSNQPQH
NA,TRBV20-1,SAADTNYEQY
NA,TRBV4-3,ASSQGVGYQETQY
NA,TRBV6-1,ASLPGPNQPQH
NA,TRBV7-9,ASSPRVPTEAF
NA,TRBV20-1,SASSRGGAFEAQY
NA,TRBV5-1,ASSLNDNYGYT
NA,TRBV6-5,ASNSRSGGNTIY
NA,TRBV3-1,ASSQRHISNSGNTIY
NA,TRBV3-1,ASSQDFTGTSPLH
NA,TRBV5-1,VSSLASQSGQLYGYT
NA,TRBV4-1,ASSQEPIPSYEQY